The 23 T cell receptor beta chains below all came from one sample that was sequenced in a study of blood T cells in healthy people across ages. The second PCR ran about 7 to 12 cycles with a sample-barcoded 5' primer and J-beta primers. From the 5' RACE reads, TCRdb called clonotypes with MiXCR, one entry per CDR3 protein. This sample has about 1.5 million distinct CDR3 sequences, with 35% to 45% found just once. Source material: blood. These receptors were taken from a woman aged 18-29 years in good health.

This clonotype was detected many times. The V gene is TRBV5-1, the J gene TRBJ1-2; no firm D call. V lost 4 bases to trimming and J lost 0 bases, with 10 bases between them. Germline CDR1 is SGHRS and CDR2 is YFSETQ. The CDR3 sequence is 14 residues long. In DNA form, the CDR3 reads TGCGCCAGCAGCCGGGAAAGAGCTAACTATGGCTACACCTTC. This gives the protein CASSRERANYGYTF.

This CDR3 reads CASSLNPGTRNTGELFF. The CDR3 DNA sequence: TGTGCCAGCAGCTTGAATCCCGGGACTCGGAACACCGGGGAGCTGTTTTTT. V usage is TRBV7-2 and J usage is TRBJ2-2, with D perhaps matching TRBD2 (6 bases). Germline V CDR1 and CDR2: SGHTA, FQGNSA. V lost 3 bases to trimming and J lost 1 base, with 15 bases between them. The CDR3 loop spans 17 amino acids.

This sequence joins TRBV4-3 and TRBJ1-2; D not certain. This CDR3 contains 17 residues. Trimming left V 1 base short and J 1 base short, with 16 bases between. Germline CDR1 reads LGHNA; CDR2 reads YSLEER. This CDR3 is CASSQVDVRSDNYGYTF. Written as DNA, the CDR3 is TGCGCCAGCAGCCAAGTAGATGTGCGCAGTGATAACTATGGCTACACCTTC.

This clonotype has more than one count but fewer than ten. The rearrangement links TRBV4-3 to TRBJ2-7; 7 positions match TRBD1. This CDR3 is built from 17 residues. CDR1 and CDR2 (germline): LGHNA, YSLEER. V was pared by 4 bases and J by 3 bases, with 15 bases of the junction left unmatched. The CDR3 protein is CASSRQHGGAGGYEQYF. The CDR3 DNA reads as TGCGCCAGCAGCCGCCAACACGGAGGCGCAGGGGGCTACGAGCAGTACTTC.

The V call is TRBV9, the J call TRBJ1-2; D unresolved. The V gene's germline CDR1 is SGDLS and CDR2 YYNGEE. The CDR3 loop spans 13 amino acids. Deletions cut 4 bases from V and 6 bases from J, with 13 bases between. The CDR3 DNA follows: TGTGCCAGCAGCCCGACCTACGGTAATGGCTACACCTTC. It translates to CASSPTYGNGYTF.

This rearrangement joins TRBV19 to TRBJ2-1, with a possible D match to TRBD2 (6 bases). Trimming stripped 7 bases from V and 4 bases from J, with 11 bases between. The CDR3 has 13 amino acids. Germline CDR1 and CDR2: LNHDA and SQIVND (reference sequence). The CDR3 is CASNSGPYNEQFF. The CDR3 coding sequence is TGTGCCAGTAATAGCGGACCTTACAATGAGCAGTTCTTC.

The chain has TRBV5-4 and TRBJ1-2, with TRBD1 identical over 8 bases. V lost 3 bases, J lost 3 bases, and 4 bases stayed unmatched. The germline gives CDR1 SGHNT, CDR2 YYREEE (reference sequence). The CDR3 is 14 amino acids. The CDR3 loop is CASSWKTGDYGYTF. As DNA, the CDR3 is TGTGCCAGCAGCTGGAAGACAGGGGACTATGGCTACACCTTC.

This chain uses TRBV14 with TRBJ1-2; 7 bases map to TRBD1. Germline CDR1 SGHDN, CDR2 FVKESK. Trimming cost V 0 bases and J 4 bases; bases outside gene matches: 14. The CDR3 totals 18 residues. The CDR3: CASSQDDYRGQETYGYTF. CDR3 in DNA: TGTGCCAGCAGCCAAGACGATTACCGTGGACAGGAGACCTATGGCTACACCTTC.

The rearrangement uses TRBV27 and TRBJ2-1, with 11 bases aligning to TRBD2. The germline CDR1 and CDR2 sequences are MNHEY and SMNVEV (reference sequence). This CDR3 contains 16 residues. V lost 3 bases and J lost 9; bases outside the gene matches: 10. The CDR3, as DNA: TGTGCCAGCAGTTTTTCCCCTCGACTAGCGGGGACTGAGCAGTTCTTC. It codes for CASSFSPRLAGTEQFF.

CDR3 DNA sequence: TGCAGTGCTAGCGGAGGTGGCGGGAGCTCCTACGAGCAGTACTTC. Protein product: CSASGGGGSSYEQYF. The rearrangement uses TRBV20-1 and TRBJ2-7, with TRBD2 matching over 7 bases. CDR3 length: 15 amino acids. The germline CDR1 and CDR2 sequences are DFQATT and SNEGSKA (reference sequence). With 3 bases clipped from V and 0 bases from J, the junction kept 8 bases outside the gene matches.

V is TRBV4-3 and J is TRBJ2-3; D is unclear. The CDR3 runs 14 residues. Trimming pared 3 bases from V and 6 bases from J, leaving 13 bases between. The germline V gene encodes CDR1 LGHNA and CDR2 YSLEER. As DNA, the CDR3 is TGCGCCAGCAGCCATCCCAGCGAAAGTGATACGCAGTATTTT. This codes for CASSHPSESDTQYF.

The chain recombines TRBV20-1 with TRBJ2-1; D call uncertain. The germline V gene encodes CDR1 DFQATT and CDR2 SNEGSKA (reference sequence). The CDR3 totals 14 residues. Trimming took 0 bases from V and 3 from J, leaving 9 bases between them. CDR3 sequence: CSARDLRSYNEQFF. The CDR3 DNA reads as TGCAGTGCTAGAGATTTAAGAAGCTACAATGAGCAGTTCTTC.

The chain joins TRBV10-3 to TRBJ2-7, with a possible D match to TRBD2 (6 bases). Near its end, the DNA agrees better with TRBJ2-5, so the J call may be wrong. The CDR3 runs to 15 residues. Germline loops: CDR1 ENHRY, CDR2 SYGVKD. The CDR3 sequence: CAISEAGRAQETQYF. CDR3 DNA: TGTGCCATCAGTGAGGCGGGGCGGGCACAAGAGACCCAGTACTTC.

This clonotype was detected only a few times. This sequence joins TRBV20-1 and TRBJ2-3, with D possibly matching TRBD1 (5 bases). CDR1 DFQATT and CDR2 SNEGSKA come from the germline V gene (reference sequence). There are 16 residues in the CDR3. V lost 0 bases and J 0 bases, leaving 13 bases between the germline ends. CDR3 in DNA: TGCAGTGCTAGAGATTACCCGACAGCTAGCACAGATACGCAGTATTTT. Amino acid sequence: CSARDYPTASTDTQYF.

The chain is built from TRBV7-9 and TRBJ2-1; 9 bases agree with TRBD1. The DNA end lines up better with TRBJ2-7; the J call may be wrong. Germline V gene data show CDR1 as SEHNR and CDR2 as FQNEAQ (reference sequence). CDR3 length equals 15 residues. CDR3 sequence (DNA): TGTGCCAGCAGCTTAGTGGGACAGGGAATCAATGAGCAGTACTTC. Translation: CASSLVGQGINEQYF.

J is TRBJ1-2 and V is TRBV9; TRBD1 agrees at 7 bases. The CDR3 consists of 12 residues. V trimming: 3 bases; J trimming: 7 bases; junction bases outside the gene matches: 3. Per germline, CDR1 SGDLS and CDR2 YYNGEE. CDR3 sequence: CASSATGVGYTF. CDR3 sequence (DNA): TGTGCCAGCAGCGCCACAGGGGTTGGCTACACCTTC. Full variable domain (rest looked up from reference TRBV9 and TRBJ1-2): DSGVTQTPKHLITATGQRVTLRCSPRSGDLSVYWYQQSLDQGLQFLIQYYNGEERAKGNILERFSAQQFPDLHSELNLSSLELGDSALYFCASSATGVGYTFGSGTRLTVV.

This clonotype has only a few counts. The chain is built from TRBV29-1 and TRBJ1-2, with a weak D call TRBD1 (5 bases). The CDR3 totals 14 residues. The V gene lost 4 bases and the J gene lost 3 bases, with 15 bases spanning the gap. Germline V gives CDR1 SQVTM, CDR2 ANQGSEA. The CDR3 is CSVALRAQDYGYTF. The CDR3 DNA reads TGCAGCGTTGCACTAAGAGCACAGGACTATGGCTACACCTTC.

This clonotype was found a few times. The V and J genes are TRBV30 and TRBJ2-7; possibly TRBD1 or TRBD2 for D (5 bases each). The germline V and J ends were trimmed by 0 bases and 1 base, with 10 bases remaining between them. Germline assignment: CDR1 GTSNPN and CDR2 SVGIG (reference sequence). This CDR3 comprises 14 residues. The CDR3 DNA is TGTGCCTGGAGTGTACGGGACGGTTCCTACGAGCAGTACTTC. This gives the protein CAWSVRDGSYEQYF.

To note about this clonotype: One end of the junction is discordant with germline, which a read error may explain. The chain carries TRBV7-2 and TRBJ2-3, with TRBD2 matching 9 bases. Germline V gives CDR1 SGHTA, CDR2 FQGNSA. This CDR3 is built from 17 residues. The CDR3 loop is CASNLERSGGRTDTQYF. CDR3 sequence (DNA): TGTGCCAGCAACTTAGAACGGAGCGGGGGGAGGACAGATACGCAGTATTTT.

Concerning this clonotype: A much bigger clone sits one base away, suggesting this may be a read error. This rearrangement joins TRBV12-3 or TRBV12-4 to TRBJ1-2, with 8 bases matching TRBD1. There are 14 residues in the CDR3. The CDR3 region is CAGSRTGFNYGYTF. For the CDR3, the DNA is TGTGCCGGCAGTCGGACAGGGTTTAACTATGGCTACACCTTC.

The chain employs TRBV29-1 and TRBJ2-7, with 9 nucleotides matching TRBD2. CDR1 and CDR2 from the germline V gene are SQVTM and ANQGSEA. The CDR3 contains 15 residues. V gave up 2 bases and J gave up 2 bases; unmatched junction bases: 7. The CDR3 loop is CSVEWASGDPYEQYF. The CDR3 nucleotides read TGCAGCGTTGAATGGGCTAGCGGGGATCCCTACGAGCAGTACTTC.

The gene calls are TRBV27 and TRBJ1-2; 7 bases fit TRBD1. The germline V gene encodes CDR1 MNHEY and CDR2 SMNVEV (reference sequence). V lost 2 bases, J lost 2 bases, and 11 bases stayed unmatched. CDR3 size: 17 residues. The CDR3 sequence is CASSLKVRDSYNYGYTF. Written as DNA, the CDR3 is TGTGCCAGCAGTTTAAAAGTGAGGGACAGCTACAACTATGGCTACACCTTC.

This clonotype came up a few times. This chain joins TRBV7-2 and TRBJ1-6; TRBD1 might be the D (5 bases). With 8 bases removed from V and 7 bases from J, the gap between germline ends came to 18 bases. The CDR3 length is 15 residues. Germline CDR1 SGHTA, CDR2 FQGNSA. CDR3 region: CASLEGAYLNSPLHF. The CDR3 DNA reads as TGTGCCAGCTTAGAAGGGGCTTATCTCAATTCACCCCTCCACTTT.